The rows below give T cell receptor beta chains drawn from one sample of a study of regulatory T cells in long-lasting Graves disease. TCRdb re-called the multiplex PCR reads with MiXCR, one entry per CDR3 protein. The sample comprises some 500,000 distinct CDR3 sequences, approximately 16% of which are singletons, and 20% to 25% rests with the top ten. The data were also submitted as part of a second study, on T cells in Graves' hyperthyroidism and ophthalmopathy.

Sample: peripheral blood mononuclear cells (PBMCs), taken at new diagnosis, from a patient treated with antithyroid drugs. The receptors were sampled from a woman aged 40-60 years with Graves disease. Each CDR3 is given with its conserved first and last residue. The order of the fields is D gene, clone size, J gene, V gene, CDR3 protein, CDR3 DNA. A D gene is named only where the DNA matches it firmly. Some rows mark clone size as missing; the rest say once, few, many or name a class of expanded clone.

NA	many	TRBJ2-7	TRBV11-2	CASSLVGQGGPPYEQYF	TGTGCCAGCAGCTTAGTAGGGCAGGGAGGTCCCCCCTACGAGCAGTACTTC
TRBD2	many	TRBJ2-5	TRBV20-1	CSGRGGQETQYF	TGCAGTGGGCGGGGGGGTCAAGAGACCCAGTACTTC
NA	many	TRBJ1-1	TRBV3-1	CASSQVGAREAFF	TGTGCCAGCAGCCAAGTCGGCGCCCGTGAAGCTTTCTTT
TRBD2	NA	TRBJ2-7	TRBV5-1	CASSPTNGGAGEQYF	TGCGCCAGCAGCCCGACCAACGGGGGGGCGGGGGAGCAGTACTTC
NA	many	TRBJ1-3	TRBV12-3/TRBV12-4	CASILTRGAPGNTIYF	TGTGCCAGCATTCTCACACGGGGGGCGCCCGGAAACACCATATATTTT
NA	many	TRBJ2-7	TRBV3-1	CASSQTPGHDYYEQYF	TGTGCCAGCAGCCAAACGCCGGGACACGACTACTACGAGCAGTACTTC
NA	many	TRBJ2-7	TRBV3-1	CASSQFDGRLGQYF	TGTGCCAGCAGCCAATTTGATGGACGCCTCGGGCAGTACTTC
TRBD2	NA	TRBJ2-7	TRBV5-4	CASRSRGAGDYEQYF	TGTGCCAGCAGAAGCAGGGGAGCGGGGGACTACGAGCAGTACTTC
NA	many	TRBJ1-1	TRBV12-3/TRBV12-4	CASSKSGELNTEAFF	TGTGCCAGCAGTAAATCCGGGGAACTGAACACTGAAGCTTTCTTT
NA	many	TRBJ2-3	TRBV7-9	CASSRTITDTQYF	TGTGCCAGCAGCCGGACTATTACAGATACGCAGTATTTT
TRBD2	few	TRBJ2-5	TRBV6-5	CASSYGVAGAAQYF	TGTGCCAGCAGTTACGGGGTAGCGGGGGCAGCTCAGTACTTC
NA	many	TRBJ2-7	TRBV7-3	CASSFKQWGPPYEQYF	TGTGCCAGCAGCTTCAAGCAGTGGGGCCCTCCCTACGAGCAGTACTTC
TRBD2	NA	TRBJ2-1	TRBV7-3	CASSSSAGGGNEQFF	TGTGCCAGCAGCTCCTCAGCGGGGGGTGGGAATGAGCAGTTCTTC
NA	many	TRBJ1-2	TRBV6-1	CASSEAAWPYGYTF	TGTGCCAGCAGTGAAGCCGCGTGGCCATATGGCTACACCTTC
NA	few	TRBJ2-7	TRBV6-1	CASSDRVFHATEQYF	TGTGCCAGCAGTGACCGGGTCTTCCATGCGACCGAGCAGTACTTC
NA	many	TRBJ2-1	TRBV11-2	CASSSRGGRSYNEQFF	TGTGCCAGCAGCTCCCGGGGAGGCCGCTCCTACAATGAGCAGTTCTTC
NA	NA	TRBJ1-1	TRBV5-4	CASSRGGGENTEAFF	TGTGCCAGCAGCCGGGGCGGGGGTGAAAACACTGAAGCTTTCTTT
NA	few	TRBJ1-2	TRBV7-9	CASSILTGNYGYTF	TGTGCCAGCAGCATTCTAACAGGGAACTATGGCTACACCTTC
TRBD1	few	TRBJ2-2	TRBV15	CATSRDYIIRGQNTGELFF	TGTGCCACCAGCAGAGATTATATTATCAGGGGGCAGAACACCGGGGAGCTGTTTTTT
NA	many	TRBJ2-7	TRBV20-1	CSASTGSREQYF	TGCAGTGCTAGCACAGGGTCCCGCGAGCAGTACTTC
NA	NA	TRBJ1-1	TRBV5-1	CASSLAGGREAFF	TGCGCCAGCAGCTTGGCCGGGGGCAGGGAAGCTTTCTTT
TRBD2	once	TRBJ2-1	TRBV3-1	CASSQEGSGVNEQFF	TGTGCCAGCAGCCAAGAAGGGAGCGGGGTCAATGAGCAGTTCTTC
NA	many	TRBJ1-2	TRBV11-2	CASSLQANYGYTF	TGTGCCAGCAGCTTACAAGCTAACTATGGCTACACCTTC
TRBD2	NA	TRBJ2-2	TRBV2	CASSAPGTSGGITGELFF	TGTGCCAGCAGCGCACCCGGGACTAGCGGGGGCATCACCGGGGAGCTGTTTTTT
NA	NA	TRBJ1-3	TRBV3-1	CASSQHSGNTIYF	TGTGCCAGCAGCCAACACTCTGGAAACACCATATATTTT
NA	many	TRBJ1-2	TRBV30	CAWSQIYGYTF	TGTGCCTGGAGTCAGATCTATGGCTACACCTTC
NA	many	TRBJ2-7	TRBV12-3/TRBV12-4	CASCRVGGSYEQYF	TGTGCCAGCTGCCGGGTGGGGGGTTCCTACGAGCAGTACTTC
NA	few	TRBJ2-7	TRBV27	CASSRGPDYEQYF	TGTGCCAGCAGTCGGGGACCCGACTACGAGCAGTACTTC
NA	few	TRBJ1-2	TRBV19	CASSEKGGAPNYGYTF	TGTGCCAGTAGCGAAAAGGGTGGGGCCCCCAACTATGGCTACACCTTC
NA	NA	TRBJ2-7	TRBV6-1	CASQEDGNSEQYF	TGTGCCAGTCAAGAAGACGGGAACAGCGAGCAGTACTTC
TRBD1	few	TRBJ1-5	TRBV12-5	CASGSPDRDQPQHF	TGTGCTAGCGGTTCCCCGGACAGGGATCAGCCCCAGCATTTT
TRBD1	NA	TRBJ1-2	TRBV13	CASSSRQGAGYTF	TGTGCCAGCAGCTCCCGACAGGGGGCCGGCTACACCTTC
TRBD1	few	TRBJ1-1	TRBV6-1	CASSGQGRWIEAFF	TGTGCCAGCAGTGGACAGGGCCGTTGGATTGAAGCTTTCTTT
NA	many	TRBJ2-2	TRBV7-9	CASSITTGTGTGELFF	TGTGCCAGCAGCATCACTACCGGGACTGGAACCGGGGAGCTGTTTTTT
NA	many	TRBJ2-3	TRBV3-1	CASSQEVGTQYF	TGTGCCAGCAGCCAAGAAGTGGGTACGCAGTATTTT
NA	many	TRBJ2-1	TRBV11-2	CASSNQGSNNEQFF	TGTGCCAGCAGCAACCAGGGTTCCAACAATGAGCAGTTCTTC
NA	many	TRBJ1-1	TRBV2	CASSEDGLPGAGDMRPNTEAFF	TGTGCCAGCAGTGAAGACGGCCTGCCAGGGGCCGGTGATATGAGGCCGAACACTGAAGCTTTCTTT
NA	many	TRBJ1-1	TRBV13	CASSSTSSPTDEAFF	TGTGCCAGCAGCTCGACAAGCTCGCCGACCGATGAAGCTTTCTTT
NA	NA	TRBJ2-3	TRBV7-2	CASTSRQDTQYF	TGTGCCAGCACCTCTCGCCAAGATACGCAGTATTTT
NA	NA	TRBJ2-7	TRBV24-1	CATAGGGGLEQYF	TGTGCCACCGCCGGGGGAGGGGGCCTCGAGCAGTACTTC
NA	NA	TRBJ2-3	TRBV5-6	CASSFGRYRTALTDTQYF	TGTGCCAGCAGTTTCGGGCGGTATCGGACAGCTCTAACAGATACGCAGTATTTT
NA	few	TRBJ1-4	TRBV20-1	CSARPPPPGGEKLFF	TGCAGTGCTAGACCACCACCCCCTGGGGGTGAAAAACTGTTTTTT
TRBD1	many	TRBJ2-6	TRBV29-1	CSVEGDRTSGANVLTF	TGCAGCGTTGAGGGGGACAGGACCTCTGGGGCCAACGTCCTGACTTTC
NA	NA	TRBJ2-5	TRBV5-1	CASSLDSFQETQYF	TGCGCCAGCAGCTTGGACAGTTTCCAAGAGACCCAGTACTTC
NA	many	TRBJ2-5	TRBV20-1	CSARGGGLETQYF	TGCAGTGCTAGGGGAGGGGGCTTGGAGACCCAGTACTTC
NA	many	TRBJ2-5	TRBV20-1	CSASEETQYF	TGCAGTGCTAGTGAAGAGACCCAGTACTTC
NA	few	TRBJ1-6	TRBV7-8	CASSSRGGVGSPLHF	TGTGCCAGCAGCTCCCGGGGGGGCGTGGGTTCACCCCTCCACTTT
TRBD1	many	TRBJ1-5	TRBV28	CASSHGQGQGPQHF	TGTGCCAGCAGCCACGGACAGGGCCAAGGGCCCCAGCATTTT
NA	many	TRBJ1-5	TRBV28	CASSSIGVLDSNQPQHF	TGTGCCAGCAGCTCCATTGGGGTACTCGATAGCAATCAGCCCCAGCATTTT
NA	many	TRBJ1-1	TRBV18	CASSPVSREGGAFF	TGTGCCAGCTCACCGGTTTCGAGGGAGGGTGGAGCTTTCTTT